What follows are 5 T cell receptor beta chains derived from one specimen sequenced in a study of blood T cell repertoires in COVID-19. The table came from immunoSEQ multiplex PCR; TCRdb's copy has only in-frame clones and leaves some out. The data show about 89,000 clones, about 96% seen once. The sequencing sample was made of peripheral blood. These receptors all stem from a human donor with active COVID-19. The donor label of this sample is uncertain.

The CDR3: CASSQSLAGGTDTQYF. CDR3 coding DNA: TGTGCCAGCAGCCAAAGTTTAGCGGGAGGGACAGATACGCAGTATTTT. V usage is TRBV3-1 (or the pseudogene TRBV3-2) and J usage is TRBJ2-3; 11 bases are a match to TRBD2. Germline CDR1 and CDR2: LGHDT and YNNKEL (reference sequence). The CDR3 covers 16 residues. V shed 2 bases and J 3 bases; nucleotides not matched to a gene: 4.

The chain is built from TRBV7-9 and TRBJ1-6, with D perhaps matching TRBD1 (5 bases). V was pared by 3 bases and J by 10 bases, with 13 bases between. The V gene's germline CDR1 is SEHNR and CDR2 FQNEAQ (reference sequence). The CDR3 spans 14 residues. The CDR3 DNA sequence: TGTGCCAGCAGCTTGGGGCAGGGATTATCACCCCTCCACTTT. Its protein product is CASSLGQGLSPLHF.

The gene calls are TRBV14 and TRBJ2-3; TRBD1 matches at 7 bases. Germline V gene sequence: CDR1 SGHDN, CDR2 FVKESK. V was pared by 4 bases and J by 3 bases, with 1 base of the junction left unmatched. The CDR3 extends over 13 amino acids. CDR3 DNA sequence: TGTGCCAGCAGCCTACAGGGGACAGATACGCAGTATTTT. It codes for CASSLQGTDTQYF.

V is TRBV7-9 and J is TRBJ1-2; 7 bases fit TRBD1. Germline lookup yields CDR1 SEHNR and CDR2 FQNEAQ (reference sequence). There are 16 residues in the CDR3. The V segment lost 4 bases and the J segment 4 bases; nucleotides outside the gene matches: 12. This CDR3 is CASSSTDREYGYGYTF. CDR3 sequence (DNA): TGTGCCAGCAGCTCTACCGACAGGGAATACGGCTATGGCTACACCTTC.

For the CDR3, the DNA is TGCGCCAGCAGCCGTGCCCAGGGTTCACCCCTCCACTTT. This translates into CASSRAQGSPLHF. The chain employs TRBV4-1 and TRBJ1-6; TRBD1 is a possible D gene (5 bases). The V gene's germline CDR1 is MGHRA and CDR2 YSYEKL. The CDR3 covers 13 residues. Between the trimmed V and J ends, which lost 4 bases and 9 bases, there was a span of 10 bases.